These 27 T cell receptor beta chains were sequenced from one sample in a study of lymphopenia after photon versus proton radiotherapy. The assay was immunoSEQ multiplex PCR, and TCRdb's table has in-frame clones only and misses some. This sample has approximately 170,000 clones; about 88% occur once, and the top ten carry around 5.1%. The specimen comprised peripheral blood, sampled from a patient treated with photon-based radiotherapy. The receptors originated from a man between 50 and 59 years old with gastric cancer.

The rearrangement uses TRBV29-1 and TRBJ1-5; tentative D call: TRBD1 (6 bases). Trimming removed 6 bases from V and 0 bases from J, with 12 bases in between. CDR3 length: 14 amino acids. Germline V gene sequence: CDR1 SQVTM, CDR2 ANQGSEA. CDR3 DNA sequence: TGCAGCGTCGTTACAGGGAATAGCAATCAGCCCCAGCATTTT. Residues: CSVVTGNSNQPQHF.

The gene calls are TRBV19 and TRBJ2-1; D is uncertain. Germline V gene sequence: CDR1 LNHDA, CDR2 SQIVND (reference sequence). The CDR3 length is 11 residues. Deletions cut 5 bases from V and 7 bases from J, with 6 bases between. The CDR3 region has the DNA TGTGCCAGTAGTCAGGTAAATGAGCAGTTCTTC. The encoded protein is CASSQVNEQFF.

CDR3 bases: TGTGCCTGGAGTGTAGGACCCCGAGGCACAGATACGCAGTATTTT. The encoded protein is CAWSVGPRGTDTQYF. This chain uses TRBV30 with TRBJ2-3; no definite D call. Germline CDR1 GTSNPN, CDR2 SVGIG (reference sequence). The CDR3 is 15 residues long. Trimming removed 0 bases at V and 1 base at J, with 11 bases between.

This clone was found once. The chain uses TRBV5-1 and TRBJ1-4, with TRBD1 identical over 9 bases. The V gene's germline CDR1 is SGHRS and CDR2 YFSETQ. The V segment lost 3 bases and the J segment 7 bases; nucleotides outside the gene matches: 7. The CDR3 runs to 15 residues. CDR3 region: CASSSLQGAGEKLFF. The CDR3 DNA reads TGCGCCAGCAGCTCGCTACAGGGGGCGGGTGAAAAACTGTTTTTT.

By proportion, this clone is medium-sized. The chain employs TRBV5-1 and TRBJ2-7, with TRBD1 identical over 8 bases. Germline values: CDR1 SGHRS, CDR2 YFSETQ. With 3 bases clipped from V and 5 bases from J, the junction kept 7 bases outside the gene matches. The CDR3 totals 14 residues. CDR3 in DNA: TGCGCCAGCAGCTCTCGACAGGGGCTCGACGAGCAGTACTTC. It translates to CASSSRQGLDEQYF.

The sample holds one count of this clone. The identical CDR3 is also encoded by other nucleotide sequences in the sample. The chain is built from TRBV30 and TRBJ1-1; D unresolved. Looked up from germline, CDR1 is GTSNPN and CDR2 is SVGIG (reference sequence). The CDR3 runs 12 residues. Trimming pared 4 bases from V and 0 bases from J, leaving 6 bases between. CDR3 amino acids: CAWKIMNTEAFF. In nucleotides, the CDR3 is TGTGCCTGGAAAATCATGAACACTGAAGCTTTCTTT. Combining the CDR3 with reference TRBV30 and TRBJ1-1 gives the whole variable domain SQTIHQWPATLVQPVGSPLSLECTVEGTSNPNLYWYRQAAGRGLQLLFYSVGIGQISSEVPQNLSASRPQDRQFILSSKKLLLSDSGFYLCAWKIMNTEAFFGQGTRLTVV.

CDR3 protein: CASSILGTGHGYTF. The CDR3 nucleotides are TGTGCCAGTAGTATTCTCGGGACAGGGCATGGCTACACCTTC. The chain employs TRBV19 and TRBJ1-2, with 9 bases lining up with TRBD1. The CDR3 spans 14 residues. After removal of 3 bases from V and 6 bases from J, the junction contained 5 bases not matched to a gene. Germline CDR1 is LNHDA and CDR2 is SQIVND (reference sequence).

This clone was seen only once. V usage is TRBV7-2 and J usage is TRBJ2-3, with 7 bases that match TRBD2. Germline-derived CDR1 and CDR2 are SGHTA and FQGNSA. The V gene end was trimmed by 1 base and the J gene end by 2 bases; junction bases not matched to a gene: 6. This CDR3 is 16 amino acids long. DNA for the CDR3: TGTGCCAGCAGCTTAGGACTAGCTTCTAACACAGATACGCAGTATTTT. Its translation: CASSLGLASNTDTQYF.

This sequence joins TRBV7-9 and TRBJ2-5; D is ambiguous. V lost 3 bases and J lost 5, with 13 bases in between. This CDR3 has 14 residues. CDR1 is SEHNR, CDR2 FQNEAQ, per germline (reference sequence). The DNA for the CDR3 is TGTGCCAGCAGCTTTTTGGGTGGTCCGGAGACCCAGTACTTC. Translation gives CASSFLGGPETQYF.

The CDR3 nucleotides are TGTGCCAGCAGCTTGGGGGTCACATCTCGTCCCAAACCCTACGAGCAGTACTTC. Translated: CASSLGVTSRPKPYEQYF. The chain recombines TRBV5-4 with TRBJ2-7, with unresolved D. Looked up from germline, CDR1 is SGHNT and CDR2 is YYREEE (reference sequence). V lost 0 bases and J lost 2, with 21 bases in between. The length of the CDR3 is 18 residues.

The rearrangement links TRBV10-3 to TRBJ2-1; TRBD2 aligns across 9 bases. Germline V gene lookup returns CDR1 ENHRY and CDR2 SYGVKD. The V segment lost 4 bases and the J segment 5 bases; nucleotides outside the gene matches: 6. This CDR3 region has 15 residues. The CDR3 region has the DNA TGTGCCATCAGTGGCTCTAGCGGGGTAAACAATGAGCAGTTCTTC. This sequence encodes CAISGSSGVNNEQFF.

This clone has just one count. The chain has TRBV18 and TRBJ1-5; the match to TRBD1 covers 7 bases. Looked up from germline, CDR1 is KGHSH and CDR2 is LQKENI. The CDR3 contains 17 residues. The trim removed 3 bases at V and 0 bases at J, leaving 8 bases unmatched. CDR3 in amino acids: CASSPMGQLNSNQPQHF. DNA for the CDR3: TGTGCCAGCTCACCGATGGGACAGCTGAATAGCAATCAGCCCCAGCATTTT.

This clone was counted only a few times. The chain links TRBV2 to TRBJ2-1; D may be TRBD1 (6 bases). CDR3 length: 13 residues. Between the trimmed V and J ends, which lost 10 bases and 7 bases, there was a span of 17 bases. Germline V CDR1 and CDR2: SNHLY, FYNNEI. The chain's CDR3 is CATDDRWNNEQFF. The DNA for the CDR3 is TGTGCCACCGATGACAGGTGGAATAATGAGCAGTTCTTC. The variable domain in full, with the rest retrieved from reference TRBV2 and TRBJ2-1, is EPEVTQTPSHQVTQMGQEVILRCVPISNHLYFYWYRQILGQKVEFLVSFYNNEISEKSEIFDDQFSVERPDGSNFTLKIRSTKLEDSAMYFCATDDRWNNEQFFGPGTRLTVL.

This chain uses TRBV6-1 with TRBJ2-7; TRBD1 might be the D (6 bases). In germline, CDR1 is MNHNS, CDR2 SASEGT. Trimming stripped 8 bases from V and 1 base from J, with 12 bases between. The CDR3 consists of 13 residues. This CDR3 reads CASRNGQSYEQYF. The CDR3 DNA is TGTGCCAGCCGCAACGGACAGTCCTACGAGCAGTACTTC.

The gene calls are TRBV4-1 and TRBJ2-7, with D perhaps TRBD1 (7 bases). This CDR3 has 18 residues. CDR1 MGHRA and CDR2 YSYEKL come from the germline V gene. V gave up 4 bases and J gave up 2 bases, with 24 bases separating them. CDR3 protein: CASSRTSPPGTAAYEQYF. CDR3 nucleotides: TGCGCCAGCAGCCGCACTAGCCCGCCCGGGACAGCGGCCTACGAGCAGTACTTC.

The rearrangement joins TRBV19 to TRBJ2-5, with 8 bases identical to TRBD1. V gave up 4 bases and J gave up 5 bases; unmatched junction bases: 3. CDR3 length: 13 residues. The germline V gene encodes CDR1 LNHDA and CDR2 SQIVND (reference sequence). CDR3 sequence (DNA): TGTGCCAGTAGTAATGACAGGGGCGAGACCCAGTACTTC. Translation gives CASSNDRGETQYF.

The V call is TRBV29-1, the J call TRBJ2-2; D perhaps matches TRBD2 (6 bases). The germline V gene has CDR1 SQVTM and CDR2 ANQGSEA. V was clipped by 4 bases and J by 5 bases, with 14 bases between them. The CDR3 runs to 14 residues. CDR3 protein: CSVGHGSSTGELFF. The CDR3 DNA reads as TGCAGCGTTGGTCACGGGAGCTCTACCGGGGAGCTGTTTTTT.

The rearrangement links TRBV19 to TRBJ2-7; 10 bases line up with TRBD2. V lost 3 bases to trimming and J lost 3 bases; unmatched junction nucleotides: 8. This CDR3 comprises 16 residues. Germline V gene lookup returns CDR1 LNHDA and CDR2 SQIVND (reference sequence). Here the CDR3 DNA reads TGTGCCAGTAGTATCGGACTAGCGGAGCCTAACTACGAGCAGTACTTC. The encoded protein is CASSIGLAEPNYEQYF.

The gene calls are TRBV15 and TRBJ2-7; 8 bases map to TRBD1. Germline V gene data show CDR1 as LNHNV and CDR2 as YYDKDF (reference sequence). J was trimmed by 8 bases and V by 4 bases; bases with no gene match: 7. This CDR3 region has 13 residues. The CDR3 region has the DNA TGTGCCACCAGCATTTCCGGACAGGGACAGCAGTACTTC. As protein: CATSISGQGQQYF.

The gene calls are TRBV5-6 and TRBJ1-2, with D uncertain. CDR3 length equals 12 residues. Germline CDR1 SGHDT, CDR2 YYEEEE. Between the trimmed V and J ends, which lost 5 bases and 0 bases, there was a span of 5 bases. This CDR3 reads CASSSSNYGYTF. The CDR3 DNA follows: TGTGCCAGCAGTAGCTCTAACTATGGCTACACCTTC.

The rearrangement links TRBV4-1 to TRBJ1-1; no definite D call. Trimming cost V 1 base and J 2 bases, with 5 bases left between them. Germline lookup yields CDR1 MGHRA and CDR2 YSYEKL. The CDR3 loop spans 13 amino acids. CDR3 sequence: CASSQVVNTEAFF. The CDR3 nucleotides read TGCGCCAGCAGCCAAGTGGTAAACACTGAAGCTTTCTTT.

V gene TRBV18 combines with J gene TRBJ2-1, with D perhaps being TRBD1 or TRBD2 (5 bases each). Trimming shortened V by 1 base and J by 6 bases, and 10 bases separated the two germline ends. The CDR3 totals 14 residues. Germline assignment: CDR1 KGHSH and CDR2 LQKENI. The CDR3 spells CASSPQTGGNEQFF. Written as DNA, the CDR3 is TGTGCCAGCTCACCACAGACTGGGGGCAATGAGCAGTTCTTC.

The chain couples TRBV28 to TRBJ2-7; D is tentatively TRBD1 or TRBD2 (6 bases each). V shed 4 bases and J shed 6 bases, with 13 bases lying between them. In germline, CDR1 is MDHEN, CDR2 SYDVKM. This CDR3 contains 13 residues. The CDR3 DNA is TGTGCCAGCAGTTATTTAAAGGGGGGCGAGCAGTACTTC. This translates into CASSYLKGGEQYF. The complete variable domain, with remaining parts taken from reference TRBV28 and TRBJ2-7, reads DVKVTQSSRYLVKRTGEKVFLECVQDMDHENMFWYRQDPGLGLRLIYFSYDVKMKEKGDIPEGYSVSREKKERFSLILESASTNQTSMYLCASSYLKGGEQYFGPGTRLTVT.

This clone showed up just once. The chain carries TRBV5-6 and TRBJ2-1; TRBD2 is a possible D gene (6 bases). Germline CDR1 is SGHDT and CDR2 is YYEEEE. The germline V and J ends were trimmed by 4 bases and 3 bases, with 11 bases remaining between them. This CDR3 is built from 14 residues. CDR3 DNA: TGTGCCAGCAGCCGCAAGGACTACTACAATGAGCAGTTCTTC. The encoded protein is CASSRKDYYNEQFF.

The chain is built from TRBV6-1 and TRBJ1-1; no definite D call. V was pared by 11 bases and J by 8 bases, with 21 bases between. CDR3 length equals 13 residues. Germline CDR1 reads MNHNS; CDR2 reads SASEGT. CDR3 in amino acids: CACHTSPRGEAFF. CDR3 coding DNA: TGTGCCTGCCACACCTCTCCACGGGGAGAAGCTTTCTTT.

This clone turned up a few times. The chain joins TRBV7-9 to TRBJ1-2, with D maybe TRBD1 (6 bases). The CDR3 length is 15 residues. V was shortened by 5 bases and J by 2 bases, with 15 bases between the two germline ends. Per germline, CDR1 SEHNR and CDR2 FQNEAQ (reference sequence). CDR3 DNA: TGTGCCAGCAGCCCACGAACAGGGATGAACTATGGCTACACCTTC. Its translation: CASSPRTGMNYGYTF.

The rearrangement links TRBV4-3 to TRBJ1-6; D ambiguous. V was shortened by 0 bases and J by 13 bases, with 16 bases between the two germline ends. Germline V lookup: CDR1 LGHNA, CDR2 YSLEER. CDR3 length: 15 amino acids. The CDR3 nucleotides are TGCGCCAGCAGCCAAGATCCAGGTCAAGTACGGCCCCTCCACTTT. It encodes CASSQDPGQVRPLHF.